Sequencing of this T cell receptor beta chain was carried out in a study of cytomegalovirus exposure and HLA in healthy donors (TCRdb year 2017). A note on the overall study: In an earlier analysis of 550 to 750 of the donors, around 290 Gb of sequence data and 117 million unique TCR beta sequences from about 190 million T cells were reported. An early release covering roughly 640 HLA-typed donors comprised approximately 290 gigabases of sequencing data and 65 million to 100 million unique TCR sequences. The genetic ancestry cluster associated with self-reported Caucasian donors included about four fifths of the 300 to 400 genotyped donors. The study was designed to test whether signatures of past pathogen exposure could be identified by cataloging public T cell receptors. The study used immunosequencing to profile the T cell repertoires of some 600 subjects and linked those repertoires to cytomegalovirus serostatus. In addition to the first cohort of 666 subjects, a separate validation cohort of 130 or so different subjects was used. The study combined high-throughput TCR immunosequencing, statistical association of individual TCRs with disease status, and machine learning to predict cytomegalovirus infection status. In a later analysis, previously published TCR beta repertoires from hundreds of donors were re-analyzed and high-resolution HLA genotyping was added so that TCR occurrence patterns could be studied. Rather than using new phenotypic data, the later analysis identified candidate immune exposures from TCR beta sequences and from how often those sequences occurred across donors. An earlier analysis of approximately 500 of the donors applied high-throughput TCR beta sequencing to assess whether each TCR beta V gene segment acted as functional or pseudogenic. Alongside the repertoire data, information on donor age, sex, ethnicity and CMV serostatus was compiled. In a later genetic analysis, genome-wide SNP genotypes for 398 of the 666 donors were used, and that subset was treated as a discovery cohort. All discovery cohort repertoires had been generated using a single sequencing platform. Both class I and class II loci were covered by HLA typing, at four-digit resolution. Typing coverage differed by locus: A, B, C, DRB1 and DQB1 were typed in roughly 620-630 donors, DQA1 in 500 to 550, DPA1 in some 610, and DPB1 in 400 to 480. Five DR-DQ haplotypes were handled as single units for association and clustering, since linkage in the cohort was strong. Among some 400 genotyped donors of the cohort, an average of around 240,000 unique TCR beta nucleotide sequences were sequenced per donor, around a sixth of them non-productive. Study-level results and caveats: Most CMV-associated TCR beta chains appeared to be HLA-restricted in a later analysis, and the HLA associations seemed to be driven largely by CMV exposure. The classifier was reported to diagnose cytomegalovirus status with high specificity and sensitivity in both the original and validation cohorts. In a later analysis, HLA-associated TCR beta chains showed more clonal expansion and lower generation probabilities than non-associated chains that were equally common. A group of highly shared sequence variants was considered likely to be a technical artifact of the sequencing pipeline. Some 15 rarely observed V segments, including chromosome 9 orphons, were excluded from the earlier analysis of several hundred of the donors because counts were too low. Roughly uniform sequencing depth across donors was assumed in presence/absence analyses, although this assumption may not hold. In a later analysis, several top co-occurrence clusters were reported to appear linked to parvovirus B19, influenza, CMV and Epstein-Barr virus. In a later analysis, the rate of TCR association differed among HLA loci, with DRB1 alleles having the most associated TCRs and HLA-C alleles having the fewest. In vitro tests confirmed that a few of the cytomegalovirus-associated TCR beta chains recognize cytomegalovirus antigens. Assigning TCR associations to individual alleles was difficult when HLA alleles, especially DR and DQ, strongly co-occurred. CMV serostatus was the only immune exposure information available for the cohort. The study listed 150 to 200 TCR beta chains as associated with cytomegalovirus. Some IMGT-functional V segments, including TRBV6-2 and TRBV6-3, could not be distinguished by the 87-base-pair reads and were therefore excluded. A further reported finding was that TCR beta sequences accurately predicted the HLA-A and HLA-B alleles for most subjects in the first cohort. It was suggested by the authors that the approach could potentially be generalized to other disease states and immunological phenotypes. An association between a missense DCLRE1C variant and V-gene and J-gene trimming of TCR beta chains was found in a later genetic analysis and replicated in an independent cohort. An earlier analysis of approximately 530 of the donors showed that most TCR beta V segments appeared in productive rearrangements either about 90% or about 30% of the time, which broadly matched IMGT annotations. This cohort had only TCR beta chains sequenced, and the lack of alpha or paired-chain data limited which features could be detected. In a later analysis, 16,951 TCR beta sequences were associated with specific HLA alleles at a false discovery rate of 0.05. Because HLA typing was missing for some donors at each locus, association tests included only the typed subset. Correlated functional status among segregating V segments might be attributable to linkage disequilibrium, but an unknown experimental factor could not be ruled out. Most TCR sequences were seen in very few donors, while some public TCRs were found in many individuals. According to a later genetic analysis, donors in an Asian-associated ancestry cluster had fewer N-insertions in productive TCRs than the approximately 670-donor mean.

Including cysteine and phenylalanine, the CDR3 has 14 amino acids. CDR3 DNA is the only sequence kept; it has 42 bases, read in frame from the first base. CDR1 and CDR2, looked up from the germline V gene, are MGHRA and YSYEKL. V is clipped by 4 bases and J by 9 bases, and the sequence between their germline boundaries is 16 bases long. In total, approximately 700 healthy bone marrow donors made up the cohort. At the time of sampling, every cohort member was nominally healthy, though immune exposures that went unrecorded were likely present. The donor tested CMV seronegative, placing the donor among the roughly 350 seronegative members of the cohort. Every donor gave a peripheral blood sample, and the peripheral blood mononuclear cells from that sample were used for TCR beta sequencing. Genomic DNA extraction from the blood cell samples was performed with the Qiagen DNeasy Blood Extraction Kit. Library construction relied on the immunoSEQ multiplex PCR assay. A mixture of 60 forward primers for TCR Vbeta segments and 13 reverse primers for TCR Jbeta segments was used in the multiplex PCR. A multiplex PCR assay on genomic DNA amplified the CDR3 region of rearranged TCR beta genes. The amplified TCR beta libraries were sequenced on the Illumina HiSeq System as 87-base-pair reads. For the original study's pipeline: In a later analysis, some 80 million unique TCR beta chains were counted across the roughly 610 repertoires, and around 10 million of these chains were shared by at least two donors. A nearest-neighbor algorithm error-corrected the raw reads and collapsed the reads into unique sequences, merging closely related sequences to remove PCR and sequencing errors. Alignment of CDR3 sequences to IMGT reference sequences was used to assign V, D and J gene segments. Each retained sequence needed at least a six-nucleotide match to both a V gene segment and a J gene segment. Rearrangements were classified as productive when the CDR3 lacked stop codons and remained in frame with V and J, and all other rearrangements were classified as non-productive. CDR3 was defined by IMGT convention, running from the second conserved V-encoded cysteine to the conserved J-encoded phenylalanine. The earlier analysis of 500 to 750 of the donors excluded any sequence lacking an unambiguous match to a single V gene segment. In an earlier analysis of around 600 of the donors, V segments were called functional above 56.7% productive rearrangements and were called segregating when the between-donor standard deviation exceeded 5%. A statistical classification framework was developed to diagnose cytomegalovirus status using the catalog of TCR beta chain sequences. A later analysis assigned V and J genes by comparing TCR nucleotide sequences with IMGT/GENE-DB human TR gene sequences. In a later analysis, CDR3 sequences and most-parsimonious VDJ recombination scenarios were assigned using the TCRdist pipeline. In a later analysis, each TCR beta chain was defined by its CDR3 amino acid sequence together with its V-gene family, and reads without a unique V-gene family were excluded. In a later analysis, some 600 highly shared, low-generation-probability nucleotide sequences were removed to address suspected cross-contamination and a sequencing artifact. In a later analysis, a clonal expansion index was calculated for each public chain from normalized within-repertoire ranks of inferred template counts. In a later analysis, generation probabilities were computed with a VDJ recombination model fitted to out-of-frame rearrangements, and the resulting probabilities were checked against IGoR. Hypergeometric tests were used in a later analysis to score TCR-TCR, TCR-HLA and TCR-CMV co-occurrence, with a repertoire-size bias correction applied to the TCR pairs. In a later analysis, false discovery rates were estimated by permuting HLA or CMV assignments 20 times. In a later analysis, co-occurring TCRs were grouped with DBSCAN, and TCRdist sequence similarity was added when clustering was performed within HLA-allele-positive subsets. Repertoires with fewer than 30,000 or more than 120,000 public chains, plus five repertoires with anomalous nucleotide sharing, were excluded from co-occurrence clustering. Sourced from immuneACCESS, this table was stored by TCRdb with only in-frame sequences that have V and J called. A share of the clones is absent; for the studies checked, an unresolved V gene accounts for under half, and the remainder has no known explanation. That table furnishes V, J and clone size, whereas the DNA furnished D and trimming. The sample contains about 62,000 clones, roughly 75% of them found a single time. Approximately 5% of the sample is in the top ten clones.

This clone was seen more than once but under ten times. Its antigen remains undetermined. Base qualities are not at hand, and no much larger clone is one base apart. Sequencing was performed on PBMCs. The chain joins TRBV4-1 to TRBJ2-1; TRBD2 is perhaps the D gene, given 7 matching bases. The TCR sequence derives from a woman aged 25 to 39 in good health and CMV-seronegative. At the DNA level, the sequence is TGCGCCAGCAGCCCAGCGGGAAGGGGGTTTGAGCAGTTCTTC. It translates as CASSPAGRGFEQFF.